The rows below give T cell receptor beta chains drawn from one sample of a study of shared clonotypes between healthy human individuals. The table came from immunoSEQ multiplex PCR; TCRdb's copy has only in-frame clones and leaves some out. The data hold roughly 2.4 million clones, with roughly 95% observed a single time. Sequenced: naive CD4+ T cells sorted from blood. The receptors come from a man younger than 35 in good health. Each CDR3 is given with its conserved first and last residue. The D gene is left open where the match is weak. Rows may omit the clone size; those that give it use once, few, many or a size class.

J gene | D gene | V gene | clone size | CDR3 DNA | CDR3 protein
TRBJ1-3 | TRBD1 | TRBV5-5 | - | TGTGCCAGCAGCACAACAGGGGCTGGAAACACCATATATTTT | CASSTTGAGNTIYF
TRBJ2-7 | TRBD2 | TRBV9 | - | TGTGCCAGCAGCGTTACTAGCGGCTCCTACGAGCAGTACTTC | CASSVTSGSYEQYF
TRBJ2-7 | - | TRBV4-3 | - | TGCGCCAGCAGCCAAGAGCTCGGGTCCTACGAGCAGTACTTC | CASSQELGSYEQYF
TRBJ1-2 | - | TRBV6-1 | once | TGTGCCAGCAGTGAAAGGCCCTACACCTTC | CASSERPYTF
TRBJ2-6 | - | TRBV5-1 | - | TGCGCCAGCAGCCCCCCCGGTATTTCTGGGGCCAACGTCCTGACTTTC | CASSPPGISGANVLTF
TRBJ1-5 | TRBD1 | TRBV6-5 | once | TGTGCCAGCAGGCCCCAGGGGGCAGGCAATCAGCCCCAGCATTTT | CASRPQGAGNQPQHF
TRBJ1-4 | TRBD1 | TRBV30 | - | TGTGCCTGGAGTCCGGGGACAGTAACTAATGAAAAACTGTTTTTT | CAWSPGTVTNEKLFF
TRBJ2-7 | - | TRBV18 | - | TGTGCCAGCTCACCATCCGAACGGAACCACTACGAGCAGTACTTC | CASSPSERNHYEQYF
TRBJ2-5 | - | TRBV5-1 | - | TGCGCCAGCAGCTTGAAGAATGGGGCGGAGACCCAGTACTTC | CASSLKNGAETQYF
TRBJ1-6 | - | TRBV5-1 | once | TGCGCCAGCAGCTTTGAGGGTCAGGGGAGTTCACCCCTCCACTTT | CASSFEGQGSSPLHF
TRBJ2-7 | TRBD1 | TRBV10-3 | once | TGTGCCATCAGTGAAACCGGGACAGGAGTTAATGAGCAGTACTTC | CAISETGTGVNEQYF
TRBJ1-5 | TRBD1 | TRBV6-6 | - | TGTGCCAGCAGTCCGACAAATACAGGGGTCAATCAGCCCCAGCATTTT | CASSPTNTGVNQPQHF
TRBJ2-7 | - | TRBV18 | - | TGTGCCAGCTCTCGAAGGACGGATTCCTACGAGCAGTACTTC | CASSRRTDSYEQYF
TRBJ1-5 | TRBD1 | TRBV30 | - | TGTGCCTGGAGTGTACTAGGGACAGGGACAGCCCAGCATTTT | CAWSVLGTGTAQHF
TRBJ1-1 | - | TRBV5-1 | - | TGCGCCAGCAGCTTTTCCCTTCTTTACACTGAAGCTTTCTTT | CASSFSLLYTEAFF
TRBJ1-2 | - | TRBV6-5 | - | TGTGCCAGCAGTTACTCAGGGATCTACACCTTC | CASSYSGIYTF
TRBJ1-2 | - | TRBV7-9 | - | TGTGCCAGCAGCTTCTCCTCAGGCAGCCTCCTTCTCTACTATGGCTACACCTTC | CASSFSSGSLLLYYGYTF
TRBJ1-5 | TRBD1 | TRBV19 | - | TGTGCCAGTAGTATAACAGGGGGCCCTCAGCCCCAGCATTTT | CASSITGGPQPQHF
TRBJ2-2 | TRBD2 | TRBV15 | - | TGTGCCACCAGCGGCGGGACTAGCAGAGTCGACACCGGGGAGCTGTTTTTT | CATSGGTSRVDTGELFF
TRBJ2-7 | TRBD1 | TRBV5-1 | - | TGCGCCAGCAGCACGAACAGGGGAGAGAGGGACGAGCAGTACTTC | CASSTNRGERDEQYF
TRBJ2-2 | TRBD1 | TRBV10-3 | - | TGTGCCATCAGTGGGGACAGGGGGCCCGGGGAGCTGTTTTTT | CAISGDRGPGELFF
TRBJ2-4 | - | TRBV7-9 | - | TGTGCCAGCAGCTTAAGTACGGCCAAAAACATTCAGTACTTC | CASSLSTAKNIQYF
TRBJ1-5 | TRBD1 | TRBV6-1 | - | TGTGCCAGCAACCTGGACAGGGCCAGCAATCAGCCCCAGCATTTT | CASNLDRASNQPQHF
TRBJ1-2 | - | TRBV5-1 | - | TGCGCCAGCAGTCGGGGGGGCGACGATGGCTACACCTTC | CASSRGGDDGYTF
TRBJ1-1 | TRBD1 | TRBV14 | - | TGTGCCAGCAGCCTACAGGGGGCCGGCACTGAAGCTTTCTTT | CASSLQGAGTEAFF